This T cell receptor (beta chain) was captured in a study of shared clonotypes between healthy human individuals. The CDR3 has 15 amino acids. Between the trimmed V and J ends, which lost 0 bases and 0 bases, there was a span of 9 bases. The germline V gene has CDR1 SGDLS and CDR2 YYNGEE. Profiling relied on immunoSEQ multiplex PCR, and the TCRdb table lists in-frame clones only, not all of them. The sample consists of just over 2,000,000 clones, 95% of them appearing once. The source is a man between 18 and 35 years old in good health. What was sequenced was naive CD4+ T cells sorted from blood. The subset is: CD45RA+ positively selected. The chain recombines TRBV9 with TRBJ1-2; TRBD1 is a possible D gene (6 bases). CDR3 nucleotide sequence: TGTGCCAGCAGCGTAGAAAGGGGGTCTAACTATGGCTACACCTTC. This encodes CASSVERGSNYGYTF.